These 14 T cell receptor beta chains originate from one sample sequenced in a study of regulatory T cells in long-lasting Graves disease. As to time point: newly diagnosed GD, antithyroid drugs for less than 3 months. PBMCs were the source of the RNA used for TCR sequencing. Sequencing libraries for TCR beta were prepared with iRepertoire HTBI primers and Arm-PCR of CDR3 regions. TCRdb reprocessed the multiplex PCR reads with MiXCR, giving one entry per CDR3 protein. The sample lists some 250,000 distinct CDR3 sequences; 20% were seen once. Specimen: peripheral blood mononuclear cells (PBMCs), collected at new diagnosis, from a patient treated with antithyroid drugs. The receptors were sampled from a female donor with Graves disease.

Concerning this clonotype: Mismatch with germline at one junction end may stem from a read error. The CDR3 loop is CSARVGTSGRKTQYF. The DNA of the CDR3 is TGCAGTGCCAGAGTCGGGACTAGCGGGAGAAAGACGCAGTATTTT. V usage is TRBV20-1 and J usage is TRBJ2-3, with 14 bases aligning to TRBD2. CDR1 is DFQATT and CDR2 is SNEGSKA in the germline V gene (reference sequence). There are 15 residues in the CDR3.

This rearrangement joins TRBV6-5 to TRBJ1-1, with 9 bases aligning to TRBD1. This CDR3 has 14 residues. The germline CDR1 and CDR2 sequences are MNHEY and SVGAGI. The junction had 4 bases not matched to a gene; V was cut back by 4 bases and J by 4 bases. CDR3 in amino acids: CASSLGQGSTEAFF. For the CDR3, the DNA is TGTGCCAGCAGTTTGGGACAGGGCAGCACTGAAGCTTTCTTT.

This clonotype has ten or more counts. CDR3 in amino acids: CASSFGQAGTGELFF. The CDR3 region has the DNA TGTGCCAGCAGTTTCGGACAGGCCGGCACCGGGGAGCTGTTTTTT. V is TRBV3-1 and J is TRBJ2-2; TRBD1 aligns across 7 bases. This CDR3 comprises 15 residues. V lost 6 bases, J lost 4 bases, and 8 bases stayed unmatched. Germline V lookup: CDR1 LGHDT, CDR2 YNNKEL (reference sequence).

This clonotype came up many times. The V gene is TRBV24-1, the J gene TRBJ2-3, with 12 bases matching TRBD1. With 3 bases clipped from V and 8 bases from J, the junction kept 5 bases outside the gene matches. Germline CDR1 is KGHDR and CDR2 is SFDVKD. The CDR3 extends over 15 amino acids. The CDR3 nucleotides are TGTGCCACCAGTGATCTGGGACAGGGGGCTGGTACGCAGTATTTT. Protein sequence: CATSDLGQGAGTQYF.

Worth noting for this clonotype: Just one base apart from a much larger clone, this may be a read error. The CDR3 DNA is TGTGCCAGCAGCCAAGTCACAGGCTACGAGCAGTACTTC. Translated, it gives CASSQVTGYEQYF. The rearrangement uses TRBV3-1 and TRBJ2-7, with D perhaps matching TRBD1 (5 bases). The V gene's germline CDR1 is LGHDT and CDR2 YNNKEL (reference sequence). The CDR3 runs 13 residues. V was trimmed by 1 base and J by 3 bases, leaving 7 bases between them.

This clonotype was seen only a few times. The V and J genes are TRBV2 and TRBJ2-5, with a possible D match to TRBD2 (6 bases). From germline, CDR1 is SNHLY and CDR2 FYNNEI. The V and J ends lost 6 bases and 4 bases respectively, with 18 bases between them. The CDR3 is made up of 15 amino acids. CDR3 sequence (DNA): TGTGCCAGCAGAGTGGGCAGGGAGGAGCGAGAGACCCAGTACTTC. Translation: CASRVGREERETQYF.

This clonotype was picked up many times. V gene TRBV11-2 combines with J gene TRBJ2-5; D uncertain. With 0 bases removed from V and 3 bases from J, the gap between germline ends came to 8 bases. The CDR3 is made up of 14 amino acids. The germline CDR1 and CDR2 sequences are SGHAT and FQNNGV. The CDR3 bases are TGTGCCAGCAGCTTAGATATTAAAAAAGAGACCCAGTACTTC. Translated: CASSLDIKKETQYF.

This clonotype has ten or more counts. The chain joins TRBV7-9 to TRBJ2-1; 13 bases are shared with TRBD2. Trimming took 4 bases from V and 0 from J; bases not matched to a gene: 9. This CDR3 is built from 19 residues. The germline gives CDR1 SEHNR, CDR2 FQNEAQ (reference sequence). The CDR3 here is CASSSSTSGRFLSYNEQFF. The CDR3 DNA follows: TGTGCCAGCAGCTCATCGACTAGCGGGAGGTTCCTCTCCTACAATGAGCAGTTCTTC.

The DNA for the CDR3 is TGTGCCAGCAGCTTATCTAGCGGGGGGGAGCAGTTCTTC. Translated, it gives CASSLSSGGEQFF. The chain is built from TRBV7-2 and TRBJ2-1; 11 bases line up with TRBD2. V trimming: 2 bases; J trimming: 10 bases; junction bases outside the gene matches: 1. The CDR3 runs to 13 residues. Germline CDR1 SGHTA, CDR2 FQGNSA.

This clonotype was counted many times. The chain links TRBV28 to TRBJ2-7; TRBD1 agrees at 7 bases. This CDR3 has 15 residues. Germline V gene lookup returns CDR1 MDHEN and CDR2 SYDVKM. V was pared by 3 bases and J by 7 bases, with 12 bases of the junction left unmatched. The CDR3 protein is CASSFYRGMDGEQYF. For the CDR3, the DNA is TGTGCCAGCAGTTTTTACAGGGGCATGGATGGTGAGCAGTACTTC. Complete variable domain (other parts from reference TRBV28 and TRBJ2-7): DVKVTQSSRYLVKRTGEKVFLECVQDMDHENMFWYRQDPGLGLRLIYFSYDVKMKEKGDIPEGYSVSREKKERFSLILESASTNQTSMYLCASSFYRGMDGEQYFGPGTRLTVT.

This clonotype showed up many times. The CDR3 coding sequence is TGTGCCAGCAGCCCCCTCACAGCAGCCACCGGGGAGCTGTTTTTT. Amino acids: CASSPLTAATGELFF. V is TRBV7-9 and J is TRBJ2-2; D not certain. Germline CDR1 SEHNR, CDR2 FQNEAQ (reference sequence). With 5 bases removed from V and 4 bases from J, the gap between germline ends came to 14 bases. This CDR3 is built from 15 residues.

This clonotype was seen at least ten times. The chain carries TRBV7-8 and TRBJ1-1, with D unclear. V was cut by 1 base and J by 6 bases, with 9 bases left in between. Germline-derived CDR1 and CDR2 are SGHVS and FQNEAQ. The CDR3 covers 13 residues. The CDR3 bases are TGTGCCAGCAGCTTAGATAGGTTGTCTGAAGCTTTCTTT. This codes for CASSLDRLSEAFF.

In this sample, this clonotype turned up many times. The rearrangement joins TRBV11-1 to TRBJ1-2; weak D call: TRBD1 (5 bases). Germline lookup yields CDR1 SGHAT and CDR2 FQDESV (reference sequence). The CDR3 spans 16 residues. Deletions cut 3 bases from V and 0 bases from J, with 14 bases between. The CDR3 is CASSFSFGASNYGYTF. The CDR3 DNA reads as TGTGCCAGCAGCTTCTCGTTCGGGGCTTCTAACTATGGCTACACCTTC.

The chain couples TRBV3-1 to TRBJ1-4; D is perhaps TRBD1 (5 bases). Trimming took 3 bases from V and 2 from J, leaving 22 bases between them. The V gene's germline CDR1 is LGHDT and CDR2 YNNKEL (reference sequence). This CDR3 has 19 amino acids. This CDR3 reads CASSHLEAGKMSTNEKLFF. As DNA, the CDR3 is TGTGCCAGCAGCCACTTAGAGGCAGGGAAGATGTCGACTAATGAAAAACTGTTTTTT.